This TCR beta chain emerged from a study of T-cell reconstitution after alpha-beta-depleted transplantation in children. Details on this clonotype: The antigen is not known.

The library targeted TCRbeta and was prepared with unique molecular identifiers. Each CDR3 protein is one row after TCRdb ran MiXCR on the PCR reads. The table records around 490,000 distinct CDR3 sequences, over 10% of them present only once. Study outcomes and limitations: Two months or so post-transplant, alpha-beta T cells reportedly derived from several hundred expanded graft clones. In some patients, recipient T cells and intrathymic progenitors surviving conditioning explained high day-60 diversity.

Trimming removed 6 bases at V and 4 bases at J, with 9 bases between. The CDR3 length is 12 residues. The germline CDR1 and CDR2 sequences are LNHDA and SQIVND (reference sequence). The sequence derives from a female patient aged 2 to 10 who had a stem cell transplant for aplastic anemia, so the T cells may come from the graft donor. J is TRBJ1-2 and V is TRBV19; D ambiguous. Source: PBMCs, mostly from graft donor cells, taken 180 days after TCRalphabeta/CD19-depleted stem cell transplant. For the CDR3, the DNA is TGTGCCAGTAGATTCAGGACCTATGGCTACACCTTC. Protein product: CASRFRTYGYTF.